This T cell receptor beta chain emerged from a study of OX40 agonist ivuxolimab in advanced cancers. Germline V gene sequence: CDR1 MNHNS, CDR2 SASEGT. V shed 4 bases and J shed 8 bases, with 16 bases lying between them. This CDR3 region has 14 residues. Here immunoSEQ multiplex PCR was the method, and the copy in TCRdb shows in-frame clones only, minus some. The sample includes around 80,000 clones, around nine tenths of them seen just once. Source: CD4+ or CD8+ T cells sorted from blood, taken in a trial of the OX40 agonist ivuxolimab. The chain uses TRBV6-1 and TRBJ2-3; TRBD2 might be the D (6 bases). This clonotype originated in an adult with an advanced solid tumor such as melanoma, head and neck, liver or kidney cancer. The CDR3: CASSGAQGGGTQYF. The CDR3 DNA reads TGTGCCAGCAGTGGAGCCCAGGGAGGTGGTACGCAGTATTTT.